The clone carrying this T cell receptor beta chain was picked up one time. Its antigen is undetermined. The CDR3 has 15 residues. Per germline, CDR1 SGHVS and CDR2 FNYEAQ. V lost 5 bases to trimming and J lost 5 bases; unmatched junction nucleotides: 9. In the PCR, 60 Vbeta and 13 Jbeta primers were used. Assay used: immunoSEQ multiplex PCR; TCRdb lists only in-frame clones, some missing. There are 150,000 to 180,000 clones in the sample; over 65% occur only once, and roughly 2.2% lies in the top ten. The sample belongs to a study of cytomegalovirus exposure and HLA in healthy donors. Regarding the study as a whole: The authors later found HLA-associated TCR beta chains more clonally expanded than equally common others. Roughly uniform sequencing depth across donors was assumed, possibly incorrectly.

The sequence came from a man aged 25 to 45 in good health and CMV-seronegative. Sequencing was carried out using PBMCs. This rearrangement joins TRBV7-6 to TRBJ2-7; 10 nucleotides align to TRBD1. The CDR3 DNA sequence: TGTGCCAGCAGCCCAGCCGGGACAGGGGCGAACGAGCAGTACTTC. This gives the protein CASSPAGTGANEQYF.